A single sample gave rise to the 20 T cell receptor beta chains below, sequenced in a study of blood T cell repertoires in COVID-19. Produced via immunoSEQ multiplex PCR; TCRdb's table is partial and in-frame only. The sample lists 110,000 or so clones, roughly 80% occurring once. The sequenced sample consisted of peripheral blood. These receptors were taken from a man aged 45-65 years with acute or convalescent COVID-19.

The chain couples TRBV7-2 to TRBJ2-1; 8 nucleotides agree with TRBD2. Germline trimming cut 5 bases from V and 6 bases from J; bases unmatched to any gene: 12. CDR3 size: 16 residues. In germline, CDR1 is SGHTA, CDR2 FQGNSA. The CDR3, as DNA: TGTGCCAGCAGCGCCAGGACCGGGACTAGACGCAATGAGCAGTTCTTC. Translating it yields CASSARTGTRRNEQFF.

V and J are TRBV2 and TRBJ1-6; 8 bases are a match to TRBD1. V trimming: 4 bases; J trimming: 6 bases; junction bases outside the gene matches: 14. The CDR3 runs 18 residues. Germline lookup yields CDR1 SNHLY and CDR2 FYNNEI. The CDR3: CASSATSIRGQVNSPLHF. The CDR3 bases are TGTGCCAGCAGTGCCACCTCCATCCGGGGACAGGTTAATTCACCCCTCCACTTT.

The gene calls are TRBV19 and TRBJ1-6; D is perhaps TRBD1 (6 bases). V was cut by 10 bases and J by 5 bases, with 18 bases left in between. CDR1 is LNHDA, CDR2 SQIVND, per germline (reference sequence). This CDR3 is 15 amino acids long. The CDR3 DNA reads as TGTGCCACAGGTGGGGGACAAACTGATAATTCACCCCTCCACTTT. It translates to CATGGGQTDNSPLHF.

This clone appeared once. V and J are TRBV29-1 and TRBJ2-6, with D maybe TRBD1 (6 bases). Germline values: CDR1 SQVTM, CDR2 ANQGSEA. The length of the CDR3 is 17 residues. V dropped 6 bases and J dropped 1 base, with 19 bases sitting between them. The CDR3 DNA sequence: TGCAGCGTGAATATCCGGGACACGGTGTCTGGGGCCAACGTCCTGACTTTC. It is translated as CSVNIRDTVSGANVLTF.

The rearrangement uses TRBV28 and TRBJ2-7; 12 nucleotides match TRBD1. Unmatched junction bases numbered 11, after V lost 7 bases and J lost 7 bases. CDR3 length: 15 residues. Germline assignment: CDR1 MDHEN and CDR2 SYDVKM. CDR3 DNA sequence: TGTGCCAGCAAATCAACGGGACAGGGGGCGCGGGAGCAGTACTTC. Amino acids: CASKSTGQGAREQYF.

CDR3 amino acids: CASSLTDSGGASPYAGTQYF. Here the CDR3 DNA reads TGTGCCAGCAGCCTCACCGATAGCGGGGGGGCCTCCCCCTACGCCGGCACGCAGTATTTT. This chain links TRBV3-1 (or the pseudogene TRBV3-2) with TRBJ2-3; 11 positions agree with TRBD2. Germline trimming cut 4 bases from V and 9 bases from J; bases unmatched to any gene: 24. Germline CDR1 and CDR2: LGHDT and YNNKEL (reference sequence). The CDR3 loop spans 20 amino acids.

This clone was seen a handful of times. V usage is TRBV7-3 and J usage is TRBJ2-2; TRBD1 aligns across 7 bases. The V segment lost 6 bases and the J segment 5 bases; nucleotides outside the gene matches: 6. The CDR3 runs to 14 residues. The germline V gene has CDR1 SGHTA and CDR2 FQGTGA. CDR3 region: CASREGAGTGELFF. DNA of the CDR3: TGTGCCAGCAGAGAGGGGGCCGGAACCGGGGAGCTGTTTTTT.

The chain combines TRBV24-1 with TRBJ1-2, with 9 bases fitting TRBD1. The CDR3 is made up of 15 amino acids. In germline, CDR1 is KGHDR, CDR2 SFDVKD. V shed 3 bases and J 6 bases; nucleotides not matched to a gene: 7. CDR3 protein: CATSDPRDRADGYTF. CDR3 nucleotides: TGTGCCACCAGTGATCCAAGGGACAGGGCAGATGGCTACACCTTC.

The J gene is TRBJ2-7, the V gene TRBV2; D perhaps matches TRBD2 (6 bases). This CDR3 region has 12 residues. The V gene's germline CDR1 is SNHLY and CDR2 FYNNEI. V lost 3 bases, J lost 4 bases, and 7 bases lay in between. CDR3 nucleotides: TGTGCCAGCAGTGATGGGGGGTACGAGCAGTACGTC. This translates into CASSDGGYEQYV.

The rearrangement joins TRBV3-1 (or the pseudogene TRBV3-2) to TRBJ1-3; D possibly corresponds to TRBD1 (5 bases). The ends were cut back, 2 bases at V and 2 bases at J, with 13 bases in the middle. CDR3 length: 16 residues. The V gene's germline CDR1 is LGHDT and CDR2 YNNKEL (reference sequence). Written as DNA, the CDR3 is TGTGCCAGCAGCCAAAGTGGAGGGACCCCTGGAAACACCATATATTTT. Its translation: CASSQSGGTPGNTIYF.

This clone has a single count. This rearrangement joins TRBV5-1 to TRBJ1-2, with D unresolved. Germline V CDR1 and CDR2: SGHRS, YFSETQ. The germline V and J ends were trimmed by 0 bases and 5 bases, with 11 bases remaining between them. This CDR3 region has 14 residues. CDR3 sequence (DNA): TGCGCCAGCAGCTTGGGAATCCAGGCTTATGGCTACACCTTC. This sequence encodes CASSLGIQAYGYTF.

This clone appeared a few times. The chain has TRBV7-8 and TRBJ1-6; TRBD1 aligns across 8 bases. CDR1 and CDR2 from the germline V gene are SGHVS and FQNEAQ. J gave up 9 bases and V 5 bases, and 6 bases lay outside the gene matches. This CDR3 has 14 residues. The CDR3 nucleotides are TGTGCCAGCAGCCCGGGACAGGCCGGTTCACCCCTCCACTTT. This codes for CASSPGQAGSPLHF. The whole variable domain, remainder taken from reference TRBV7-8 and TRBJ1-6, is GAGVSQSPRYKVAKRGQDVALRCDPISGHVSLFWYQQALGQGPEFLTYFQNEAQLDKSGLPSDRFFAERPEGSVSTLKIQRTQQEDSAVYLCASSPGQAGSPLHFGNGTRLTVT.

CDR3 nucleotides: TGTGCCAGCAGTGAATGGGGCAGAAGGCTTGGAAACACCATATATTTT. It codes for CASSEWGRRLGNTIYF. V and J are TRBV6-1 and TRBJ1-3; D may be TRBD1 (5 bases). The germline CDR1 and CDR2 sequences are MNHNS and SASEGT. Trimming removed 2 bases at V and 3 bases at J, with 14 bases between. This CDR3 is 16 amino acids long.

The rearrangement joins TRBV19 to TRBJ1-1, with 10 bases lining up with TRBD1. The CDR3 is made up of 14 amino acids. J lost 10 bases, V lost 6 bases, and 11 bases had no gene match. Per germline, CDR1 LNHDA and CDR2 SQIVND (reference sequence). The CDR3: CASRTRDRGWRAFF. CDR3 DNA sequence: TGTGCCAGTAGGACTCGGGACAGGGGATGGAGAGCTTTCTTT.

This chain uses TRBV18 with TRBJ1-2; D unclear. V dropped 2 bases and J dropped 1 base, with 14 bases sitting between them. The germline V gene encodes CDR1 KGHSH and CDR2 LQKENI. The CDR3 extends over 16 amino acids. CDR3 sequence reads: CASSPAAAGINYGYTF. DNA of the CDR3: TGTGCCAGCTCACCAGCGGCAGCGGGGATTAACTATGGCTACACCTTC.

The genes are TRBV11-2 and TRBJ2-1, with D unclear. Trimming took off 5 bases at V and 8 bases at J, with 13 bases between the two ends. The CDR3 is 13 residues long. The V gene's germline CDR1 is SGHAT and CDR2 FQNNGV. CDR3 amino acids: CASSPGHIYEQFF. In nucleotides, the CDR3 is TGTGCCAGCAGCCCGGGTCATATTTATGAGCAGTTCTTC.

The J gene is TRBJ2-2, the V gene TRBV7-3, with D possibly matching TRBD1 (6 bases). The V gene lost 1 base and the J gene lost 9 bases, with 9 bases spanning the gap. Germline assignment: CDR1 SGHTA and CDR2 FQGTGA. The CDR3 runs 13 residues. Here the CDR3 reads CASSLNRDRELFF. DNA for the CDR3: TGTGCCAGCAGCTTAAACAGGGACAGGGAGCTGTTTTTT.

This chain links TRBV2 with TRBJ1-5, with a possible D match to TRBD1 (6 bases). Trimming cost V 5 bases and J 5 bases, with 13 bases left between them. In germline, CDR1 is SNHLY, CDR2 FYNNEI. This CDR3 has 14 residues. For the CDR3, the DNA is TGTGCCAGCAGTCAGGACAGTACGGATCAGCCCCAGCATTTT. Its translation is CASSQDSTDQPQHF. The full variable domain, its missing parts supplied by reference TRBV2 and TRBJ1-5, is EPEVTQTPSHQVTQMGQEVILRCVPISNHLYFYWYRQILGQKVEFLVSFYNNEISEKSEIFDDQFSVERPDGSNFTLKIRSTKLEDSAMYFCASSQDSTDQPQHFGDGTRLSIL.

The chain combines TRBV3-1 (or the pseudogene TRBV3-2) with TRBJ2-1; D gene unclear. Trimming removed 3 bases from V and 5 bases from J, with 5 bases in between. The CDR3 length is 12 residues. CDR1 and CDR2 (germline): LGHDT, YNNKEL (reference sequence). The CDR3 bases are TGTGCCAGCAGCCAGGCGGACAATGAGCAGTTCTTC. It yields the protein CASSQADNEQFF.

The V and J genes are TRBV2 and TRBJ2-3; TRBD1 might be the D (7 bases). Trimming stripped 7 bases from V and 5 bases from J, with 16 bases between. Germline assignment: CDR1 SNHLY and CDR2 FYNNEI. This CDR3 region has 14 residues. This CDR3 is CASTSEGAGDTQYF. In nucleotides, the CDR3 is TGTGCCAGCACCTCGGAGGGGGCGGGAGATACGCAGTATTTT.